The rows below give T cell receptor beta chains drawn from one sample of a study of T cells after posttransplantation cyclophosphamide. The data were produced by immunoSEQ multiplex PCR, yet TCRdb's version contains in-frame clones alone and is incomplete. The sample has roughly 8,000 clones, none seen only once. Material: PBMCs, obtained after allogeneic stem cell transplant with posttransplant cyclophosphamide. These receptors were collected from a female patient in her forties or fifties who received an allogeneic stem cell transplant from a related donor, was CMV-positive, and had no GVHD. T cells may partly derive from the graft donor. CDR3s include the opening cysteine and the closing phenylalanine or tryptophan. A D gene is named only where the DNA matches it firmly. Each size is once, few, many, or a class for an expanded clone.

CDR3 DNA: TGCGCCAGCAGCGAGGGACAGGGGATCTTCGAGCAGTACTTC; CDR3 protein: CASSEGQGIFEQYF; J gene: TRBJ2-7; V gene: TRBV5-1; D gene: TRBD1; clone size: many
CDR3 DNA: TGTGCCAGCAGCGGGGGACTAGCGGGAGTCGATACGCAGTATTTT; CDR3 protein: CASSGGLAGVDTQYF; J gene: TRBJ2-3; V gene: TRBV7-3; D gene: TRBD2; clone size: many
CDR3 DNA: TGTGCCAGTTCCGGGACAGAAGAGACCCAGTACTTC; CDR3 protein: CASSGTEETQYF; J gene: TRBJ2-5; V gene: TRBV19; D gene: TRBD1; clone size: many
CDR3 DNA: TGTGCCATACTACCGGGACAGTTGACCGGGGAGCTGTTTTTT; CDR3 protein: CAILPGQLTGELFF; J gene: TRBJ2-2; V gene: TRBV7-9; D gene: TRBD1; clone size: many
CDR3 DNA: TGTGCCAGCAGCTTGGCGAGGGTTCAACGGGAGACCCAGTACTTC; CDR3 protein: CASSLARVQRETQYF; J gene: TRBJ2-5; V gene: TRBV5-6; D gene: .; clone size: medium-sized
CDR3 DNA: TGTGCCAGCACGTCTACAGGGGAGGTTGGCTACACCTTC; CDR3 protein: CASTSTGEVGYTF; J gene: TRBJ1-2; V gene: TRBV6-5; D gene: TRBD1; clone size: medium-sized
CDR3 DNA: TGTGCCAGCAGCTCCGGGACTAGCACAGATACGCAGTATTTT; CDR3 protein: CASSSGTSTDTQYF; J gene: TRBJ2-3; V gene: TRBV7-2; D gene: .; clone size: many
CDR3 DNA: TGTGCCAGCAGAGTTTTATCTTCAGACACTGAAGCTTTCTTT; CDR3 protein: CASRVLSSDTEAFF; J gene: TRBJ1-1; V gene: TRBV2; D gene: .; clone size: medium-sized
CDR3 DNA: TGTGCCAGCTCACCTTCTAGCGGGAGCACCGGGGAGCTGTTTTTT; CDR3 protein: CASSPSSGSTGELFF; J gene: TRBJ2-2; V gene: TRBV18; D gene: TRBD2; clone size: many
CDR3 DNA: TGTGCCAGCTCCACTAGCGGGAGCTACAATGAGCAGTTCTTC; CDR3 protein: CASSTSGSYNEQFF; J gene: TRBJ2-1; V gene: TRBV18; D gene: TRBD2; clone size: many
CDR3 DNA: TGTGCCAGCAAGGGGAGTTCCTACAATGAGCAGTTCTTC; CDR3 protein: CASKGSSYNEQFF; J gene: TRBJ2-1; V gene: TRBV27; D gene: .; clone size: many
CDR3 DNA: TGTGCCAGCAGCATCGGGACTAGCTACGAGCAGTACTTC; CDR3 protein: CASSIGTSYEQYF; J gene: TRBJ2-7; V gene: TRBV11-2; D gene: TRBD2; clone size: many
CDR3 DNA: TGTGCCAGCAGTACAGCACAAGAGACCCAGTACTTC; CDR3 protein: CASSTAQETQYF; J gene: TRBJ2-5; V gene: TRBV2; D gene: .; clone size: many
CDR3 DNA: TGTGCCAGCAGCCCAAGGACCAGGGGTTCGGACTACGAGCAGTACTTC; CDR3 protein: CASSPRTRGSDYEQYF; J gene: TRBJ2-7; V gene: TRBV7-9; D gene: .; clone size: many
CDR3 DNA: TGTGCCAGCAGCCTGCCCAGGAGTAGGGGCTATGGCTACACCTTC; CDR3 protein: CASSLPRSRGYGYTF; J gene: TRBJ1-2; V gene: TRBV4-2; D gene: .; clone size: many
CDR3 DNA: TGTGCCAGCTCACCCACCGGACAGAGCGCGAACACCGGGGAGCTGTTTTTT; CDR3 protein: CASSPTGQSANTGELFF; J gene: TRBJ2-2; V gene: TRBV18; D gene: .; clone size: many